A selection of T cell receptor beta chains follows, all from one sample in a study of T cells in Graves' hyperthyroidism and ophthalmopathy. Via MiXCR, TCRdb re-called the multiplex PCR reads, giving one row per CDR3 protein. This sample carries 500,000 to 650,000 distinct CDR3 sequences, just under 20% of them seen once, and the ten largest clones take around 50%. Sequencing used blood. Receptors originate from a man aged 40-55 years with Graves' ophthalmopathy. CDR3s include the opening cysteine and the closing phenylalanine or tryptophan. A D gene is named only where the DNA matches it firmly. Size tells how often a clone was seen (once, few, many) or the class of an expanded clone, and some rows leave it out.

d_call: .; j_call: TRBJ2-3; v_call: TRBV18; clone_size: many; cdr3_aa: CASSPPTATDTQYF; cdr3_nt: TGTGCCAGCTCACCACCCACCGCCACAGATACGCAGTATTTT
d_call: .; j_call: TRBJ2-1; v_call: TRBV28; clone_size: few; cdr3_aa: CASSLWGPIRGSYNEQFF; cdr3_nt: TGTGCCAGCAGTTTATGGGGACCTATAAGGGGATCCTACAATGAGCAGTTCTTC
d_call: .; j_call: TRBJ1-4; v_call: TRBV11-2; clone_size: many; cdr3_aa: CASSLGRAPLTEKLFF; cdr3_nt: TGTGCCAGCAGCTTAGGCCGGGCCCCCCTGACGGAAAAACTGTTTTTT
d_call: TRBD2; j_call: TRBJ2-1; v_call: TRBV11-3; clone_size: .; cdr3_aa: CASSLPSGGGSYNEQFF; cdr3_nt: TGTGCCAGCAGCTTACCTAGCGGGGGGGGCTCCTACAATGAGCAGTTCTTC
d_call: .; j_call: TRBJ2-7; v_call: TRBV9; clone_size: few; cdr3_aa: CASGGQNYEQYF; cdr3_nt: TGTGCCAGCGGGGGGCAGAACTACGAGCAGTACTTC
d_call: .; j_call: TRBJ2-7; v_call: TRBV30; clone_size: many; cdr3_aa: CAWSTGSYEQYF; cdr3_nt: TGTGCCTGGAGTACAGGCTCCTACGAGCAGTACTTC
d_call: TRBD1; j_call: TRBJ2-7; v_call: TRBV5-1; clone_size: .; cdr3_aa: CASSARTGFNEQYF; cdr3_nt: TGCGCCAGCAGCGCACGGACAGGGTTCAACGAGCAGTACTTC
d_call: TRBD1; j_call: TRBJ2-1; v_call: TRBV7-3; clone_size: few; cdr3_aa: CASSLDRDTNEQFF; cdr3_nt: TGTGCCAGCAGCTTAGACAGGGACACGAATGAGCAGTTCTTC
d_call: TRBD1; j_call: TRBJ2-5; v_call: TRBV24-1; clone_size: .; cdr3_aa: CATSDSTDRGGETQYF; cdr3_nt: TGTGCCACCAGTGACTCTACGGACAGGGGCGGAGAGACCCAGTACTTC
d_call: .; j_call: TRBJ2-1; v_call: TRBV20-1; clone_size: many; cdr3_aa: CSFRLRESSYNEQFF; cdr3_nt: TGCAGTTTTCGATTGCGGGAAAGCTCCTACAATGAGCAGTTCTTC
d_call: TRBD2; j_call: TRBJ2-5; v_call: TRBV10-3; clone_size: .; cdr3_aa: CAISEPSGGSRIQETQYF; cdr3_nt: TGTGCCATCAGTGAACCTAGCGGGGGGTCAAGGATTCAAGAGACCCAGTACTTC
d_call: .; j_call: TRBJ1-1; v_call: TRBV19; clone_size: .; cdr3_aa: CVSSIQRMNTEAFF; cdr3_nt: TGTGTCAGTAGTATACAGAGGATGAACACTGAAGCTTTCTTT
d_call: .; j_call: TRBJ2-1; v_call: TRBV7-2; clone_size: .; cdr3_aa: CASSLGVRLFF; cdr3_nt: TGTGCCAGCAGCTTAGGGGTCCGGCTTTTCTTC
d_call: .; j_call: TRBJ2-1; v_call: TRBV7-3; clone_size: many; cdr3_aa: CASSAETYNEQFF; cdr3_nt: TGTGCCAGCAGCGCCGAAACCTACAATGAGCAGTTCTTC
d_call: .; j_call: TRBJ1-5; v_call: TRBV28; clone_size: few; cdr3_aa: CASSFPEYSNQPQHF; cdr3_nt: TGTGCCAGCAGTTTCCCGGAGTATAGCAATCAGCCCCAGCATTTT
d_call: .; j_call: TRBJ1-5; v_call: TRBV18; clone_size: .; cdr3_aa: CARPWPRLSNQPQHF; cdr3_nt: TGTGCCAGACCCTGGCCCAGGCTAAGCAATCAGCCCCAGCATTTT
d_call: .; j_call: TRBJ2-2; v_call: TRBV30; clone_size: few; cdr3_aa: CAWRYTGELFF; cdr3_nt: TGTGCCTGGAGATACACCGGGGAGCTGTTTTTT
d_call: TRBD1; j_call: TRBJ2-4; v_call: TRBV5-1; clone_size: few; cdr3_aa: CASSLGDRGNIQYF; cdr3_nt: TGCGCCAGCAGCTTGGGGGACAGGGGAAACATTCAGTACTTC
d_call: .; j_call: TRBJ2-5; v_call: TRBV27; clone_size: many; cdr3_aa: CASSFSSQETQYF; cdr3_nt: TGTGCCAGCAGTTTTTCCTCTCAGGAGACCCAGTACTTC
d_call: TRBD1; j_call: TRBJ1-2; v_call: TRBV5-5; clone_size: .; cdr3_aa: CASSLETGIIVGGYTF; cdr3_nt: TGTGCCAGCAGCTTGGAGACAGGGATTATAGTGGGGGGCTACACCTTC
d_call: TRBD2; j_call: TRBJ2-3; v_call: TRBV20-1; clone_size: few; cdr3_aa: CSAIPKGRGDADTQYF; cdr3_nt: TGCAGTGCTATCCCGAAGGGGCGGGGGGACGCAGATACGCAGTATTTT
d_call: .; j_call: TRBJ1-4; v_call: TRBV20-1; clone_size: many; cdr3_aa: CSARANRAGEKLFF; cdr3_nt: TGCAGTGCTAGAGCTAACAGGGCGGGGGAAAAACTGTTTTTT
d_call: .; j_call: TRBJ2-7; v_call: TRBV6-2/TRBV6-3; clone_size: many; cdr3_aa: CASSYNAGTDEQYF; cdr3_nt: TGTGCCAGCAGTTACAATGCGGGGACTGACGAGCAGTACTTC
d_call: TRBD2; j_call: TRBJ2-5; v_call: TRBV27; clone_size: many; cdr3_aa: CASSLTSWGGETQYF; cdr3_nt: TGTGCCAGCAGTTTAACTAGTTGGGGGGGAGAGACCCAGTACTTC
d_call: TRBD1; j_call: TRBJ2-5; v_call: TRBV7-2; clone_size: .; cdr3_aa: CASRQGASETQYF; cdr3_nt: TGTGCCAGCAGACAGGGGGCGTCGGAGACCCAGTACTTC
d_call: TRBD2; j_call: TRBJ2-7; v_call: TRBV5-1; clone_size: few; cdr3_aa: CASSLASGRSSYEQYF; cdr3_nt: TGCGCCAGCAGCTTGGCTAGCGGGAGGTCTTCCTACGAGCAGTACTTC
d_call: .; j_call: TRBJ2-7; v_call: TRBV28; clone_size: many; cdr3_aa: CASSLTTILYEQYF; cdr3_nt: TGTGCCAGCAGTTTAACGACCATACTCTACGAGCAGTACTTC
d_call: .; j_call: TRBJ1-5; v_call: TRBV4-3; clone_size: few; cdr3_aa: CASSQGAEGHQPQHF; cdr3_nt: TGCGCCAGCAGCCAAGGCGCAGAAGGTCATCAGCCCCAGCATTTT
d_call: .; j_call: TRBJ2-7; v_call: TRBV29-1; clone_size: few; cdr3_aa: CSVEGVEGGYEQYF; cdr3_nt: TGCAGCGTTGAAGGGGTAGAGGGCGGCTACGAGCAGTACTTC
d_call: .; j_call: TRBJ2-3; v_call: TRBV27; clone_size: .; cdr3_aa: CASSLCVTDTQYF; cdr3_nt: TGTGCCAGCAGTTTATGTGTCACAGATACGCAGTATTTT
d_call: TRBD2; j_call: TRBJ2-3; v_call: TRBV7-6; clone_size: .; cdr3_aa: CASSPNGGAPADTQYF; cdr3_nt: TGTGCCAGCAGCCCCAACGGGGGGGCCCCCGCAGATACGCAGTATTTT
d_call: TRBD1; j_call: TRBJ1-2; v_call: TRBV20-1; clone_size: .; cdr3_aa: CSARGQGGGYGYTF; cdr3_nt: TGCAGTGCTAGGGGACAGGGGGGTGGCTATGGCTACACCTTC
d_call: TRBD2; j_call: TRBJ2-3; v_call: TRBV7-2; clone_size: .; cdr3_aa: CASSFGTSGMIDTQYF; cdr3_nt: TGTGCCAGCAGCTTTGGGACTAGCGGGATGATAGATACGCAGTATTTT
d_call: TRBD1; j_call: TRBJ2-3; v_call: TRBV5-6; clone_size: many; cdr3_aa: CASSFPWTGETDTQYF; cdr3_nt: TGTGCCAGCAGCTTTCCCTGGACAGGGGAAACAGATACGCAGTATTTT